The rows below give T cell receptor beta chains drawn from one sample of a study of blood T cell repertoires in COVID-19. Method: immunoSEQ multiplex PCR; TCRdb's copy keeps in-frame clones and lacks some. This sample has 85,000 to 100,000 clones, with just over 90% found just once. The sequencing sample was made of peripheral blood. These receptors came from a man aged 55 to 70 with acute or convalescent COVID-19. Both conserved end residues are part of each CDR3. Each record gives: J gene, V gene, clone size, D gene, CDR3 DNA, CDR3 protein. The D gene is left open where the match is weak. Not all rows give a size; the values are once, few, many and, for expanded clones, a class.

j_call: TRBJ1-2; v_call: TRBV19; clone_size: .; d_call: .; cdr3_nt: TGTGCCAGTTCATCAGCACGGGGTAACTATGGCTACACCTTC; cdr3_aa: CASSSARGNYGYTF
j_call: TRBJ1-1; v_call: TRBV5-5; clone_size: .; d_call: .; cdr3_nt: TGTGCCAGCAGCTTCCAGGGGACTGAAGCTTTCTTT; cdr3_aa: CASSFQGTEAFF
j_call: TRBJ1-2; v_call: TRBV7-9; clone_size: .; d_call: TRBD1; cdr3_nt: TGTGCCAGCAGCTTAGAACAGGGGTCCACCTATGGCTACACCTTC; cdr3_aa: CASSLEQGSTYGYTF
j_call: TRBJ1-2; v_call: TRBV5-1; clone_size: .; d_call: .; cdr3_nt: TGCGCCAGCAGCTTGGACGGGGTCGCCGGTGGCTACACCTTC; cdr3_aa: CASSLDGVAGGYTF
j_call: TRBJ1-4; v_call: TRBV19; clone_size: .; d_call: TRBD1; cdr3_nt: TGTGCCAGTACTCCCCCGGGACAGTCGAATGAAAAACTGTTTTTT; cdr3_aa: CASTPPGQSNEKLFF
j_call: TRBJ1-6; v_call: TRBV5-1; clone_size: .; d_call: TRBD1; cdr3_nt: TGCGCCAGCAGCCTACCGGGACAGGGTAATTCACCCCTCCACTTT; cdr3_aa: CASSLPGQGNSPLHF
j_call: TRBJ2-3; v_call: TRBV2; clone_size: .; d_call: .; cdr3_nt: TGTGCCAGCAGTCCTTTTTCCGGGGGGCAGTATTTT; cdr3_aa: CASSPFSGGQYF
j_call: TRBJ1-1; v_call: TRBV6-4; clone_size: .; d_call: .; cdr3_nt: TGTGCCAGCAGTGTAGAAGCAGGGATACTTGAAGCTTTCTTT; cdr3_aa: CASSVEAGILEAFF
j_call: TRBJ1-2; v_call: TRBV27; clone_size: .; d_call: .; cdr3_nt: TGTGCCAGCAGCCAAGACAGAGTTCGGGGCTACACCTTC; cdr3_aa: CASSQDRVRGYTF
j_call: TRBJ1-1; v_call: TRBV29-1; clone_size: .; d_call: .; cdr3_nt: TGCAGCGTCCACTACAGGGTGGGCACTGAAGCTTTCTTT; cdr3_aa: CSVHYRVGTEAFF
j_call: TRBJ1-3; v_call: TRBV11-2; clone_size: once; d_call: TRBD1; cdr3_nt: TGTGCCAGCAGCTCGATCTCCCAGGGGGCCGCTGGAAACACCATATATTTT; cdr3_aa: CASSSISQGAAGNTIYF
j_call: TRBJ1-5; v_call: TRBV5-1; clone_size: once; d_call: .; cdr3_nt: TGCGCCAGCAGCGTGGCAGGGAATCAGCCCCAGCATTTT; cdr3_aa: CASSVAGNQPQHF
j_call: TRBJ2-5; v_call: TRBV28; clone_size: .; d_call: .; cdr3_nt: TGTGCCAGCAGCTACCCGGGGTCAGGGGCGAAGACCCAGTACTTC; cdr3_aa: CASSYPGSGAKTQYF
j_call: TRBJ1-3; v_call: TRBV25-1; clone_size: .; d_call: .; cdr3_nt: TGTGCCAGCAGTAACCCAGGGCGATCTGGAAACACCATATATTTT; cdr3_aa: CASSNPGRSGNTIYF
j_call: TRBJ2-1; v_call: TRBV3-1/TRBV3-2; clone_size: .; d_call: TRBD2; cdr3_nt: TGTGCCAGCAGCCAAGAAAAGCGGGGGGGAAATGAGCAGTTCTTC; cdr3_aa: CASSQEKRGGNEQFF
j_call: TRBJ1-6; v_call: TRBV5-1; clone_size: .; d_call: .; cdr3_nt: TGCGCCAGCAGCCCAGGGGCCCCCAATTCACCCCTCCACTTT; cdr3_aa: CASSPGAPNSPLHF
j_call: TRBJ2-1; v_call: TRBV10-3; clone_size: few; d_call: TRBD1; cdr3_nt: TGTGCCATGGGACAGGGAGACAATGAGCAGTTCTTC; cdr3_aa: CAMGQGDNEQFF
j_call: TRBJ1-6; v_call: TRBV27; clone_size: .; d_call: TRBD1; cdr3_nt: TGTGCCAGCACCATTGGACAGGGGGCTAGAAATTCACCCCTCCACTTT; cdr3_aa: CASTIGQGARNSPLHF
j_call: TRBJ1-5; v_call: TRBV6-1; clone_size: .; d_call: .; cdr3_nt: TGTGCCAGCAGTGAAGGGGCTGAGGGAAGTCAGCCCCAGCATTTT; cdr3_aa: CASSEGAEGSQPQHF
j_call: TRBJ1-2; v_call: TRBV6-5; clone_size: .; d_call: .; cdr3_nt: TGTGCCAGCTCCGACTATGGCTACACCTTC; cdr3_aa: CASSDYGYTF
j_call: TRBJ2-2; v_call: TRBV5-5; clone_size: .; d_call: .; cdr3_nt: TGTGCCAGCAGCTTGTTCAGCCTAGCTGGTACCGGGGAGCTGTTTTTT; cdr3_aa: CASSLFSLAGTGELFF
j_call: TRBJ1-1; v_call: TRBV7-2; clone_size: .; d_call: .; cdr3_nt: TGTGCCAGCAGCCGCAGGGCCAACCTGAACACTGAAGCTTTCTTT; cdr3_aa: CASSRRANLNTEAFF
j_call: TRBJ1-1; v_call: TRBV20-1; clone_size: .; d_call: .; cdr3_nt: TGCAGTGCTAGAGGCGGGGGTATGGCTTTCTTT; cdr3_aa: CSARGGGMAFF
j_call: TRBJ2-2; v_call: TRBV11-2; clone_size: .; d_call: .; cdr3_nt: TGTGCCAGCAGGTTAATCCAGAACACCGGGGAGCTGTTTTTT; cdr3_aa: CASRLIQNTGELFF
j_call: TRBJ1-1; v_call: TRBV5-1; clone_size: .; d_call: .; cdr3_nt: TGCGCCAGCAGCTTGGGACAGAGTGAGACTGAAGCTTTCTTT; cdr3_aa: CASSLGQSETEAFF
j_call: TRBJ2-6; v_call: TRBV24-1; clone_size: .; d_call: .; cdr3_nt: TGTGCCACCAGTAGAGTGGGGGCCAACGTCCTGACTTTC; cdr3_aa: CATSRVGANVLTF
j_call: TRBJ2-5; v_call: TRBV5-4; clone_size: .; d_call: .; cdr3_nt: TGTGCCAGCAGCTTCTCGGCGGGGCAAGAGACCCAGTACTTC; cdr3_aa: CASSFSAGQETQYF
j_call: TRBJ1-3; v_call: TRBV5-1; clone_size: .; d_call: .; cdr3_nt: TGCGCCAGCAGCTCTGACACACAGAACTCTGGAAACACCATATATTTT; cdr3_aa: CASSSDTQNSGNTIYF
j_call: TRBJ2-2; v_call: TRBV6-5; clone_size: .; d_call: .; cdr3_nt: TGTGCCAGCGGAGGACTGGGGGAGCTGTTTTTT; cdr3_aa: CASGGLGELFF
j_call: TRBJ2-7; v_call: TRBV19; clone_size: .; d_call: .; cdr3_nt: TGTGCCAGTAGTATTCGTGGGGCCTCCTACGAGCAGTACTTC; cdr3_aa: CASSIRGASYEQYF
j_call: TRBJ1-4; v_call: TRBV11-2; clone_size: .; d_call: TRBD1; cdr3_nt: TGTGCCAGCAGCTTTGGGCAGGGGGGCGAAAAACTGTTTTTT; cdr3_aa: CASSFGQGGEKLFF
j_call: TRBJ1-2; v_call: TRBV6-5; clone_size: .; d_call: TRBD1; cdr3_nt: TGTGCCAGCAGTCCCGGACAGGGGGTGGGTGGCTACACCTTC; cdr3_aa: CASSPGQGVGGYTF
j_call: TRBJ1-6; v_call: TRBV19; clone_size: .; d_call: .; cdr3_nt: TGTGCCAGTAGGCGGACGGCGCAGGGCAATTCACCCCTCCACTTT; cdr3_aa: CASRRTAQGNSPLHF
j_call: TRBJ1-1; v_call: TRBV9; clone_size: .; d_call: .; cdr3_nt: TGTGCCAGCAGCGTAGTTAGCAGGGTGACTGAAGCTTTCTTT; cdr3_aa: CASSVVSRVTEAFF
j_call: TRBJ1-1; v_call: TRBV27; clone_size: .; d_call: .; cdr3_nt: TGTGCCAGCAGTGAACAGGGTGTCGGGTCGACTGAAGCTTTCTTT; cdr3_aa: CASSEQGVGSTEAFF
j_call: TRBJ1-1; v_call: TRBV19; clone_size: .; d_call: .; cdr3_nt: TGTGCCAGTAGCCAGGGAGGAGGTCGAAGGACTGAAGCTTTCTTT; cdr3_aa: CASSQGGGRRTEAFF
j_call: TRBJ2-7; v_call: TRBV9; clone_size: .; d_call: TRBD2; cdr3_nt: TGTGCCAGCAGCGTAGGGGGGGGGACCACCTACGAGCAGTACTTC; cdr3_aa: CASSVGGGTTYEQYF
j_call: TRBJ1-2; v_call: TRBV27; clone_size: .; d_call: TRBD1; cdr3_nt: TGTGCCAGCAGTTTATCTCGCCAGGGGGTCTATGGCTACACCTTC; cdr3_aa: CASSLSRQGVYGYTF
j_call: TRBJ1-1; v_call: TRBV15; clone_size: .; d_call: TRBD1; cdr3_nt: TGTGCCACCAGCAGTGGGGTTGGGACAGGGACTAATGAAGCTTTCTTT; cdr3_aa: CATSSGVGTGTNEAFF
j_call: TRBJ1-2; v_call: TRBV2; clone_size: .; d_call: .; cdr3_nt: TGTGCCAGCAGTGACACGGGGATTTATGGCTACACCTTC; cdr3_aa: CASSDTGIYGYTF
j_call: TRBJ2-7; v_call: TRBV14; clone_size: .; d_call: TRBD1; cdr3_nt: TGTGCCAGCAGCCCCCTCGGACAGGGTGGGAGCTACGAGCAGTACTTC; cdr3_aa: CASSPLGQGGSYEQYF
j_call: TRBJ1-5; v_call: TRBV19; clone_size: once; d_call: TRBD1; cdr3_nt: TGTGCCAGTAGTATTGGGATCAGGGGGAGTCAGCCCCAGCATTTT; cdr3_aa: CASSIGIRGSQPQHF
j_call: TRBJ1-1; v_call: TRBV6-5; clone_size: .; d_call: .; cdr3_nt: TGTGCCAGCCACCCACTTCGGGGTACTGAAGCTTTCTTT; cdr3_aa: CASHPLRGTEAFF
j_call: TRBJ1-1; v_call: TRBV2; clone_size: .; d_call: TRBD1; cdr3_nt: TGTGCCAGCAGTGAATGGACAGGTAGGGCTTTCTTT; cdr3_aa: CASSEWTGRAFF
j_call: TRBJ2-3; v_call: TRBV12-3/TRBV12-4; clone_size: once; d_call: TRBD2; cdr3_nt: TGTGCCAGCACCCCAGCGCGGGGGAGGGTGTATTTT; cdr3_aa: CASTPARGRVYF
j_call: TRBJ2-3; v_call: TRBV5-1; clone_size: .; d_call: .; cdr3_nt: TGCGCCAGCAGCCCCGGTAGCGCCCTCACAGATACGCAGTATTTT; cdr3_aa: CASSPGSALTDTQYF
j_call: TRBJ1-6; v_call: TRBV4-1; clone_size: few; d_call: .; cdr3_nt: TGCGCCAGCAGCCTAAACCCCGGGGGGGACTATAATTCACCCCTCCACTTT; cdr3_aa: CASSLNPGGDYNSPLHF
j_call: TRBJ1-2; v_call: TRBV25-1; clone_size: .; d_call: TRBD1; cdr3_nt: TGTGCCAGCAGTGACGCCGGGACAGGGGGCGTCTATGGCTACACCTTC; cdr3_aa: CASSDAGTGGVYGYTF
j_call: TRBJ1-2; v_call: TRBV28; clone_size: .; d_call: .; cdr3_nt: TGTGCCACATCCGGGGGCTATGGCTACACCTTC; cdr3_aa: CATSGGYGYTF
j_call: TRBJ1-4; v_call: TRBV7-9; clone_size: few; d_call: .; cdr3_nt: TGTGCCAGCAGCTCCGCAGGGCCCTTTGAAAAACTGTTTTTT; cdr3_aa: CASSSAGPFEKLFF